This TCR beta chain was sequenced during a study of cytomegalovirus exposure and HLA in healthy donors. Study outcomes and limitations: Clonal expansion, a later analysis showed, was greater in HLA-associated TCR beta chains than in equally common others. A list of 164 TCR beta chains associated with cytomegalovirus was given.

The CDR3 length is 15 residues. CDR1 is MRHNA, CDR2 SNTAGT, per germline. Germline trimming cut 8 bases from V and 1 base from J; bases unmatched to any gene: 9. The study ran its PCR with 60 Vbeta and 13 Jbeta primers. Some clones are missing from TCRdb's copy, which holds only in-frame ones; the method was immunoSEQ multiplex PCR. The table lists 150,000 or so clones, roughly 78% of them singletons. Details on this clone: Antigen unknown.

Among the donors, all were healthy bone marrow donors. The sequenced sample consisted of PBMCs. The chain is built from TRBV6-4 and TRBJ2-3; 7 bases line up with TRBD2. This receptor was obtained from a man in his forties or fifties in good health and CMV-seropositive. The CDR3 spells CASVVLGGGTDTQYF. CDR3 DNA: TGTGCCAGCGTAGTCCTTGGGGGGGGCACAGATACGCAGTATTTT.